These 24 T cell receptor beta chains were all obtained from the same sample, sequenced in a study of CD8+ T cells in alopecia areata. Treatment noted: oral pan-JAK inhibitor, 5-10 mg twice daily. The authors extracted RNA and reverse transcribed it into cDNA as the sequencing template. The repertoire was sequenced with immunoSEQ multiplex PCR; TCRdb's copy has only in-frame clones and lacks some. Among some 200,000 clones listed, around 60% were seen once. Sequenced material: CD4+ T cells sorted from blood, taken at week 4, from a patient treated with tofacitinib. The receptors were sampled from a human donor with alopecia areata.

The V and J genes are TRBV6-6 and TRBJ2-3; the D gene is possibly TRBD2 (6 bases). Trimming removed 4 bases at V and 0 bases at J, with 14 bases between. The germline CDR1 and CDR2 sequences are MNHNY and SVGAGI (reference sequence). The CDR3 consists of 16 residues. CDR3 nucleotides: TGTGCCAGCAGTTTACCCTGGGACTTAAGCACAGATACGCAGTATTTT. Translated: CASSLPWDLSTDTQYF.

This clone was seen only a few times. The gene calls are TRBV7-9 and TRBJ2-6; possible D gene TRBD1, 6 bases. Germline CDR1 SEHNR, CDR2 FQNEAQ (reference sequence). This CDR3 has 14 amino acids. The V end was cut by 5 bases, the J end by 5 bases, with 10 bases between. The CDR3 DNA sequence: TGTGCCAGCAGCACGGGACAAAGGGCCAACGTCCTGACTTTC. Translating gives CASSTGQRANVLTF.

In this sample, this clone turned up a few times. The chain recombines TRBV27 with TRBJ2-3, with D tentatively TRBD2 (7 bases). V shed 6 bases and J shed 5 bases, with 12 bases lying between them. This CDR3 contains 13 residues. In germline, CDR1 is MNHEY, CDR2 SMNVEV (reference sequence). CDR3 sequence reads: CASSQRGGDTQYF. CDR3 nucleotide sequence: TGTGCCAGCAGCCAAAGGGGGGGAGATACGCAGTATTTT.

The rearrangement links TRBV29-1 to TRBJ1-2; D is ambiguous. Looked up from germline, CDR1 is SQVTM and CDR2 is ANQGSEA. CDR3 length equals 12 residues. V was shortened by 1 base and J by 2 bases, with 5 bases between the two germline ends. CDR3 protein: CSVEGLNYGYTF. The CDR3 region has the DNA TGCAGCGTTGAAGGGTTAAACTATGGCTACACCTTC.

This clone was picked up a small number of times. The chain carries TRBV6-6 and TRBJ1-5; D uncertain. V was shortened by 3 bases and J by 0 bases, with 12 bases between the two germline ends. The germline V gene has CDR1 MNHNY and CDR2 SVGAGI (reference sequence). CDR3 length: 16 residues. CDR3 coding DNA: TGTGCCAGCAGTTATGAGCCCAGCCTTAGCAATCAGCCCCAGCATTTT. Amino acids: CASSYEPSLSNQPQHF.

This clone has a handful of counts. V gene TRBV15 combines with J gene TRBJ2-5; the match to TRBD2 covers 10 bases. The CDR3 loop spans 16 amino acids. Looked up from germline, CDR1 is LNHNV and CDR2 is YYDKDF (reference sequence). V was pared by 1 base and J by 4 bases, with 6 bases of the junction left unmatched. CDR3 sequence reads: CATSRGKGTSVETQYF. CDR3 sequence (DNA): TGTGCCACCAGCAGAGGAAAAGGGACTAGCGTAGAGACCCAGTACTTC.

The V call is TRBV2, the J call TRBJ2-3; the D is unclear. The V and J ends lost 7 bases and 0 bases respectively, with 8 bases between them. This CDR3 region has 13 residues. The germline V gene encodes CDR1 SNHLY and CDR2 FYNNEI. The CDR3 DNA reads TGTGCCAGCACCTATACTAGCACAGATACGCAGTATTTT. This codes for CASTYTSTDTQYF.

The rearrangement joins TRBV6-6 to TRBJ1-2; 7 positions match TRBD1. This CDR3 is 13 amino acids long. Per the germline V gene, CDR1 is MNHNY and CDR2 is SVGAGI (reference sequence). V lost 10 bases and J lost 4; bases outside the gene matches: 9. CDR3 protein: CAITGASGYGYTF. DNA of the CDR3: TGTGCCATAACAGGGGCGAGTGGCTATGGCTACACCTTC.

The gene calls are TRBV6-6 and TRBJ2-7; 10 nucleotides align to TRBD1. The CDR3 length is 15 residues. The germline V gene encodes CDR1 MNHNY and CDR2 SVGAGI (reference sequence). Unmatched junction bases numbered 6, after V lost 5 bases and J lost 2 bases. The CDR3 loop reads CASSPRDRGTYEQYF. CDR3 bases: TGTGCCAGCAGTCCCCGGGACAGGGGAACCTACGAGCAGTACTTC.

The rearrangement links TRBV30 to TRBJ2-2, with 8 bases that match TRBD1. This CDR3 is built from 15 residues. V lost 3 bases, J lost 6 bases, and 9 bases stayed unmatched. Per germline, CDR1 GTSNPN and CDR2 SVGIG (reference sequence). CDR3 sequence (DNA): TGTGCCTGGAGCGCTTTCGGACAGGGCGCCGGGGAGCTGTTTTTT. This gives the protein CAWSAFGQGAGELFF.

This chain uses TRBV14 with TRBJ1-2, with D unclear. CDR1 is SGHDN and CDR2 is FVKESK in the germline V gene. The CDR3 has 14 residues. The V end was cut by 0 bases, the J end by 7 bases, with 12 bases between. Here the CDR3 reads CASSQEGGFRGYTF. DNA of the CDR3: TGTGCCAGCAGCCAAGAGGGAGGGTTTCGTGGCTACACCTTC. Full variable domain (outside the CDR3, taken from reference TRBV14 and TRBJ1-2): EAGVTQFPSHSVIEKGQTVTLRCDPISGHDNLYWYRRVMGKEIKFLLHFVKESKQDESGMPNNRFLAERTGGTYSTLKVQPAELEDSGVYFCASSQEGGFRGYTFGSGTRLTVV.

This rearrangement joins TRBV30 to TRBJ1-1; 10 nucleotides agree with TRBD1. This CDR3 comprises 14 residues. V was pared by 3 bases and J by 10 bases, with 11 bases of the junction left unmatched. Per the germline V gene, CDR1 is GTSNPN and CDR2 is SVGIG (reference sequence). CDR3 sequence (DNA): TGTGCCTGGAGCCGCGACAGGGGGCTTCAGGGAGCTTTCTTT. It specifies CAWSRDRGLQGAFF. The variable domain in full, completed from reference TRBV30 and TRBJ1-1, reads SQTIHQWPATLVQPVGSPLSLECTVEGTSNPNLYWYRQAAGRGLQLLFYSVGIGQISSEVPQNLSASRPQDRQFILSSKKLLLSDSGFYLCAWSRDRGLQGAFFGQGTRLTVV.

The CDR3 here is CASSQIGQGGSPLHF. Here the CDR3 DNA reads TGTGCCAGCAGCCAGATTGGACAGGGTGGTTCACCCCTCCACTTT. The genes are TRBV11-1 and TRBJ1-6, with 8 bases lining up with TRBD1. CDR1 and CDR2 (germline): SGHAT, FQDESV (reference sequence). The CDR3 has 15 residues. Trimming removed 5 bases from V and 9 bases from J; junction bases left unmatched: 9.

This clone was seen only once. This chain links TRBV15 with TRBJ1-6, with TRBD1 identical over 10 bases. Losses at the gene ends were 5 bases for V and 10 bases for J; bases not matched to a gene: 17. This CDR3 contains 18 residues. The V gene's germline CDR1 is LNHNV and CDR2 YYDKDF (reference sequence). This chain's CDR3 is CATSDRDRGFLGPSPLHF. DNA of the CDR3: TGTGCCACCAGCGACCGGGACAGGGGTTTTTTGGGCCCCTCACCCCTCCACTTT.

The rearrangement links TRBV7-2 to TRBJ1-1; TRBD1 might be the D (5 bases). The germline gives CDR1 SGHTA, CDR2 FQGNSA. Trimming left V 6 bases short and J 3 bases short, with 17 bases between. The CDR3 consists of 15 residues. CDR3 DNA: TGTGCCAGCAGTCGGACCGGGACGACGGACACTGAAGCTTTCTTT. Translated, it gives CASSRTGTTDTEAFF.

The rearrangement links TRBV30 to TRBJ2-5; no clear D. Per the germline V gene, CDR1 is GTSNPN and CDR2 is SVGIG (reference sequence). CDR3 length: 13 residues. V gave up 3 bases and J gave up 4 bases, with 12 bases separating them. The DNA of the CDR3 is TGTGCCTGGAGGAAGCAGTTTCGAGAGACCCAGTACTTC. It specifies CAWRKQFRETQYF.

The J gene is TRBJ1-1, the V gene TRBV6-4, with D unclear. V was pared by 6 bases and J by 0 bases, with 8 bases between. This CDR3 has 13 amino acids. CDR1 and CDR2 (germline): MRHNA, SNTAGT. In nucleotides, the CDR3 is TGTGCCAGCAGAAGTAGGGTGAACACTGAAGCTTTCTTT. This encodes CASRSRVNTEAFF.

The CDR3 region has the DNA TGTGCCTGGAGTGTCCGTAAGGACAGGGGATTGACCCTCCACTTT. Its protein is CAWSVRKDRGLTLHF. The chain recombines TRBV30 with TRBJ1-6; 9 bases are shared with TRBD1. Germline V gene lookup returns CDR1 GTSNPN and CDR2 SVGIG (reference sequence). The CDR3 extends over 15 amino acids. The junction had 11 bases not matched to a gene; V was cut back by 0 bases and J by 14 bases.

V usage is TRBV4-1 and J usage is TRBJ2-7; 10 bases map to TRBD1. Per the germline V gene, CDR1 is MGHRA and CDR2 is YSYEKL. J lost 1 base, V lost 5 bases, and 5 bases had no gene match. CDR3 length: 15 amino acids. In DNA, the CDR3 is TGCGCCAGCAGCTGGGGACAGGGGATTTCCTACGAGCAGTACTTC. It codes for CASSWGQGISYEQYF.

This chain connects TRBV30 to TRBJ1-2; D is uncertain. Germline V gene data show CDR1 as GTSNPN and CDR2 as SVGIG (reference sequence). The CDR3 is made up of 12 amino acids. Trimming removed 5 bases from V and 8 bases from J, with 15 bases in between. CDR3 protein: CAWGWSGGGYTF. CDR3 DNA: TGTGCCTGGGGGTGGAGTGGAGGAGGCTACACCTTC.

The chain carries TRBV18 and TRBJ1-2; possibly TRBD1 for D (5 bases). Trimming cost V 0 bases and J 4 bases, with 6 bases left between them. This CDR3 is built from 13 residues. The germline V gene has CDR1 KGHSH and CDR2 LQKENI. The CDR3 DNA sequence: TGTGCCAGCTCACCACCGGACACCTATGGCTACACCTTC. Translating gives CASSPPDTYGYTF.

CDR3 in DNA: TGCAGCGTTGAAAAACAGGGTGACACTGAAGCTTTCTTT. It is translated as CSVEKQGDTEAFF. The rearrangement links TRBV29-1 to TRBJ1-1; a weak D match, TRBD1 (6 bases). The ends were cut back, 2 bases at V and 3 bases at J, with 10 bases in the middle. CDR3 length: 13 residues. CDR1 is SQVTM and CDR2 is ANQGSEA in the germline V gene.

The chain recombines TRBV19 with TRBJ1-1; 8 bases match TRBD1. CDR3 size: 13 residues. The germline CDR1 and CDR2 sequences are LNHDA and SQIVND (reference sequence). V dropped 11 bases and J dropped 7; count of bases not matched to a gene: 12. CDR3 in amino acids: CASSVGQGFEAFF. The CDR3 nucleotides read TGTGCCTCTTCCGTAGGACAGGGCTTTGAAGCTTTCTTT.

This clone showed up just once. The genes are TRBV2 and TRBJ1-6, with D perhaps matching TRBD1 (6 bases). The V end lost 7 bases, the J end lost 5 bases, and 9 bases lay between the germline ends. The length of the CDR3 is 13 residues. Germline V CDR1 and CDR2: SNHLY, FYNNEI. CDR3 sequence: CASTQGNNSPLHF. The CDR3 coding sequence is TGTGCCAGCACACAGGGTAATAATTCACCCCTCCACTTT.